This is a list of T cell receptor beta chains from one sample in a study of early T cells in non-severe SARS-CoV-2 infection. Via MiXCR, TCRdb re-called the 5' RACE reads, giving one row per CDR3 protein. The repertoire consists of approximately 71,000 distinct CDR3 sequences, with 9.5% to 13% occurring once and the leading ten covering around 5.8%. The specimen sequenced was whole blood. The receptor source for this set is an adult who was a healthcare worker with PCR-confirmed SARS-CoV-2 infection or an uninfected control (not recorded which). Each CDR3 is given without its conserved first and last residue. The order of the fields is V gene, J gene, CDR3 protein.

>TRBV20-1|TRBJ2-3
SARDRMGGRTDTQY
>TRBV14|TRBJ2-1
ASSPLWREGYNEQF
>TRBV15|TRBJ2-7
ATSVRTGASYEQY
>TRBV5-5|TRBJ2-6
ASSFTDGGEVLT
>TRBV3-1|TRBJ2-4
ASSPSGLNIQY
>TRBV3-1|TRBJ2-1
ASSARDSNNEQF
>TRBV2|TRBJ1-2
ASSEMPRSYGYT
>TRBV11-2|TRBJ2-3
ASSLSSGSADTQY
>TRBV10-3|TRBJ1-5
AISEPGAAQH
>TRBV7-8|TRBJ2-7
ASSPRRVSSYEQY